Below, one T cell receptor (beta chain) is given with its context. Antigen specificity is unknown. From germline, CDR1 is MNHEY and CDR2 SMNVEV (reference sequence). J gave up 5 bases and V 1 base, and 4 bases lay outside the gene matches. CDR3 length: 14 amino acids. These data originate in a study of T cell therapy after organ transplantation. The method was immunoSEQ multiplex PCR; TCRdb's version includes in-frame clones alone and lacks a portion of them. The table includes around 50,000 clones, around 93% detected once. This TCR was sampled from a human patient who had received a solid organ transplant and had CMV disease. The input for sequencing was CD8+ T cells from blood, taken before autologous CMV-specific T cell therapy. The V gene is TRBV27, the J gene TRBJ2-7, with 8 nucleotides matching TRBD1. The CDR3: CASSLLVQGDEQYF. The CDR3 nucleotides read TGTGCCAGCAGTTTATTGGTACAGGGGGACGAGCAGTACTTC.